The following is a T cell receptor (beta chain) sequence with its context. This record belongs to a study of T cell changes during pregnancy in multiple sclerosis. The CDR3 is made up of 17 amino acids. Germline V gene sequence: CDR1 SGHNT, CDR2 YYREEE (reference sequence). V was clipped by 0 bases and J by 5 bases; unmatched bases: 9. Libraries were prepared by immunoSEQ multiplex PCR; TCRdb keeps only in-frame clonotypes and omits some of them. The data show more than 35,000 clones, with nearly 90% seen just once and approximately 0.52% held by the top ten. The chain combines TRBV5-4 with TRBJ2-3; the match to TRBD2 covers 10 bases. The TCR comes from a female donor with multiple sclerosis, enrolled in a pregnancy study. Sequenced material: CD4+ T cells from peripheral blood mononuclear cells, taken in the second trimester of pregnancy. CDR3 protein: CASSLANSGRAIDTQYF. DNA of the CDR3: TGTGCCAGCAGCTTGGCAAACAGCGGGAGGGCCATAGATACGCAGTATTTT.